The clone carrying this T cell receptor (beta chain) appeared once. Its target is not known. This record belongs to a study of T cell responses to AZD1222 COVID-19 vaccine. Findings of the study overall: The peak T cell response came first, and repertoires were sampled only after it. The number of AZD1222 recipients seropositive at baseline was only 5 to 7. Most donors were white British, females outnumbered males, and clonal diversity was possibly underestimated.

Profiling relied on immunoSEQ multiplex PCR, and the TCRdb table lists in-frame clones only, not all of them. This table holds 140,000 or so clones, roughly nine tenths found once. This sequence originates from an adult who received the AZD1222 COVID-19 vaccine. The material sequenced was peripheral blood, taken 28 days after the second AZD1222 dose.

The CDR3, as DNA: TGTGCCAGCAGCTCAATGGGGGGCACTGAAGCTTTCTTT. It codes for CASSSMGGTEAFF. The rearrangement uses TRBV5-4 and TRBJ1-1, with D possibly matching TRBD1 (5 bases). Germline V gives CDR1 SGHNT, CDR2 YYREEE (reference sequence). This CDR3 is 13 amino acids long. Trimming removed 3 bases from V and 4 bases from J, with 10 bases in between.